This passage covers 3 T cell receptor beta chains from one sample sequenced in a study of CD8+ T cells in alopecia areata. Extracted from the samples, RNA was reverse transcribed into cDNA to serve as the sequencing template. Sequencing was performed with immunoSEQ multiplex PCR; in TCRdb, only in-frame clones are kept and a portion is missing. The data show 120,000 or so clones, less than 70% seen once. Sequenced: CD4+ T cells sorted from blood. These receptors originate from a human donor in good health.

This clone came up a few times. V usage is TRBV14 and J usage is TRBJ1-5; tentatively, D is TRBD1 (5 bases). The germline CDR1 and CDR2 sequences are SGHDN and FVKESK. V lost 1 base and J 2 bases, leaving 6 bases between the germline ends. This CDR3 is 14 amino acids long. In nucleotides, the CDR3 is TGTGCCAGCAGCCAAGCAGGGCGCAATCAGCCCCAGCATTTT. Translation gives CASSQAGRNQPQHF.

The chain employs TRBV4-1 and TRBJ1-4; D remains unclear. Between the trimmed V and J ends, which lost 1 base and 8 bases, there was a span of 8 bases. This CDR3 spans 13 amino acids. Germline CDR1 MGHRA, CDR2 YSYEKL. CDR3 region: CASSQVLLEKLFF. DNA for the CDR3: TGCGCCAGCAGCCAAGTCTTGTTAGAAAAACTGTTTTTT.

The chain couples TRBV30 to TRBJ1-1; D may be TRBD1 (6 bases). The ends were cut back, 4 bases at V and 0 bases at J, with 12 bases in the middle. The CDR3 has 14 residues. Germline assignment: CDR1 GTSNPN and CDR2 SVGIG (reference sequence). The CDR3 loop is CAWIGGSVNTEAFF. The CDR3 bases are TGTGCCTGGATCGGGGGCAGTGTGAACACTGAAGCTTTCTTT.